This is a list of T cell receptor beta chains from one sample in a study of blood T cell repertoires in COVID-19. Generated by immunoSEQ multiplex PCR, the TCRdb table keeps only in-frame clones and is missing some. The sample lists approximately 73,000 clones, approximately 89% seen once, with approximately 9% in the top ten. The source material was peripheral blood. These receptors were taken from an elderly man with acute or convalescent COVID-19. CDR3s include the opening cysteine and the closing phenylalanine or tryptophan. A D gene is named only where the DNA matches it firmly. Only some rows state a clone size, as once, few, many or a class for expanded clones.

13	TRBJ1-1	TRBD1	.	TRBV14	CASSRGQTTEAFF	TGTGCCAGCAGCCGGGGACAGACCACTGAAGCTTTCTTT
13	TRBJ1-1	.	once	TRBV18	CASSPTGNTEAFF	TGTGCCAGCTCACCGACAGGGAACACTGAAGCTTTCTTT
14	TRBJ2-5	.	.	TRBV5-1	CASTLGLYGETQYF	TGCGCCAGCACCCTAGGACTATACGGAGAGACCCAGTACTTC
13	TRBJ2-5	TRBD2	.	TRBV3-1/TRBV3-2	CASTSGRGETQYF	TGTGCCAGCACTAGCGGGCGCGGAGAGACCCAGTACTTC
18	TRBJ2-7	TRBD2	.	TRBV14	CASSLFGTSGRRSNEQYF	TGTGCCAGCAGTCTTTTCGGGACTAGCGGGAGGAGGTCGAACGAGCAGTACTTC
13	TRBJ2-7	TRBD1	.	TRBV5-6	CASSGQGLYEQYF	TGTGCCAGCAGTGGACAGGGTTTATACGAGCAGTACTTC
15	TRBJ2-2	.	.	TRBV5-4	CASSWGRSNTGELFF	TGTGCCAGCAGCTGGGGGCGGTCGAACACCGGGGAGCTGTTTTTT
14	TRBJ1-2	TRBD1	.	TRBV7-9	CASSFGTGTDGYTF	TGTGCCAGCAGCTTTGGGACAGGGACGGATGGCTACACCTTC
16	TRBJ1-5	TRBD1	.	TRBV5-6	CASSSSGTGRNQPQHF	TGTGCCAGCAGCTCATCCGGGACAGGCAGAAATCAGCCCCAGCATTTT
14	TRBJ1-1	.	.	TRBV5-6	CASTFLSLNTEAFF	TGTGCCAGCACCTTCCTCTCCCTGAACACTGAAGCTTTCTTT
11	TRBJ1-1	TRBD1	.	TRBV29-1	CSVGTATEAFF	TGCAGCGTCGGGACAGCCACTGAAGCTTTCTTT
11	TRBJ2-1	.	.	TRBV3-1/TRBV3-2	CASSLQGPQFF	TGTGCCAGCAGCCTACAGGGTCCGCAGTTCTTC
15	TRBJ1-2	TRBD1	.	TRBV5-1	CASSLAAQGGYGYTF	TGCGCCAGCAGCTTGGCCGCACAGGGGGGATATGGCTACACCTTC
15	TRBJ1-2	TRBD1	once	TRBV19	CASSIAFTGGYGYTF	TGTGCCAGTAGTATAGCCTTCACAGGGGGCTATGGCTACACCTTC
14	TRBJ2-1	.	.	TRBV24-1	CATSDSLANNEQFF	TGTGCCACCAGTGATTCTCTAGCCAACAATGAGCAGTTCTTC
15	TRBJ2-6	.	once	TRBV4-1	CASSRGSSGANVLTF	TGCGCCAGCAGCCGAGGGAGCTCTGGGGCCAACGTCCTGACTTTC
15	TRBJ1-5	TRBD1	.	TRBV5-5	CASGTGETSNQPQHF	TGTGCCAGCGGGACAGGGGAAACAAGCAATCAGCCCCAGCATTTT
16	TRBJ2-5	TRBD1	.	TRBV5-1	CASSPWTGGNQETQYF	TGCGCCAGCAGCCCGTGGACAGGGGGCAACCAAGAGACCCAGTACTTC
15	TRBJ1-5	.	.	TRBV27	CASSSGGGSNQPQHF	TGTGCCAGCAGTTCAGGCGGCGGGTCCAATCAGCCCCAGCATTTT
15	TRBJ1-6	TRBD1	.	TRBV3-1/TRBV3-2	CASSHNRGLGSPLHF	TGTGCCAGCAGCCATAACAGGGGGCTGGGATCACCCCTCCACTTT
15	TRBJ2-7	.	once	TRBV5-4	CASSFSGSSSYEQYF	TGTGCCAGCAGCTTCAGCGGCTCAAGCTCCTACGAGCAGTACTTC
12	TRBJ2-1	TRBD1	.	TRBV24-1	CATSKQGSEQFF	TGTGCCACTTCCAAACAGGGGAGTGAGCAGTTCTTC
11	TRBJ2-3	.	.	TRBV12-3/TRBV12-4	CASSFKDTQYF	TGTGCCAGCAGTTTTAAAGATACGCAGTATTTT